This T cell receptor beta chain was identified during a study of post-analysis software for immune sequencing data. Broader study findings: Four or five TRBV segments (TRBV5-6, TRBV5-1 and TRBV20-1 among them) occurred more frequently in patients than in controls.

Ten or more counts support this clonotype. Its antigen is undetermined. Every TCR beta cDNA library bore unique molecular identifiers. Once about 0.95 to 10 million T cells were used, roughly 0.5 million cDNA molecules resulted. TCRdb ran MiXCR on the PCR reads and lists one entry per CDR3 protein. Of about 200,000 distinct CDR3 sequences in the sample, over 25% were seen once. The CDR3 runs 16 residues. Trimming took off 1 base at V and 2 bases at J, with 17 bases between the two ends. Per the germline V gene, CDR1 is DFQATT and CDR2 is SNEGSKA (reference sequence). The source material was blood. The rearrangement uses TRBV20-1 and TRBJ1-2; TRBD1 might be the D (5 bases). The sequence was collected from a girl under 18 with multiple sclerosis. In DNA form, the CDR3 reads TGCAGTGCTAGAGTTCCACCGGGACCAAGAAACTATGGCTACACCTTC. It is translated as CSARVPPGPRNYGYTF.